Presented here are 10 T cell receptor beta chains from one specimen sequenced in a study of OX40 agonist ivuxolimab in advanced cancers. The data were produced by immunoSEQ multiplex PCR, yet TCRdb's version contains in-frame clones alone and is incomplete. This sample has some 70,000 clones, with 86% found just once. The sequences come from CD4+ or CD8+ T cells sorted from blood, collected in a trial of the OX40 agonist ivuxolimab. The receptors derive from an adult with an advanced solid tumor such as melanoma, head and neck, liver or kidney cancer.

This clone was seen a handful of times. The genes are TRBV7-6 and TRBJ1-3; TRBD1 agrees at 7 bases. The V and J ends lost 3 bases and 3 bases, in that order; junction bases with no gene match: 2. CDR1 SGHVS and CDR2 FNYEAQ come from the germline V gene. This CDR3 is built from 14 residues. This chain's CDR3 is CASSFSGGGNTIYF. CDR3 sequence (DNA): TGTGCCAGCAGCTTTTCAGGGGGTGGAAACACCATATATTTT.

DNA of the CDR3: TGTGCCAGCAGCGCGGGGGTTGGCTACACCTTC. It yields the protein CASSAGVGYTF. This chain connects TRBV7-8 to TRBJ1-2; D may be TRBD1 (5 bases). This CDR3 is 11 amino acids long. Deletions cut 5 bases from V and 7 bases from J, with 8 bases between. CDR1 and CDR2 (germline): SGHVS, FQNEAQ.

This chain joins TRBV11-3 and TRBJ1-1; D is unresolved. The CDR3 runs 13 residues. Germline V gene data show CDR1 as SGHNT and CDR2 as YENEEA. V gave up 5 bases and J gave up 4 bases, with 11 bases separating them. The CDR3 DNA is TGTGCCAGCAGCCCGGGAGAGAGCACTGAAGCTTTCTTT. Residues: CASSPGESTEAFF.

The CDR3, as DNA: TGCGCCAGCAGCCAAGATCGAGGCCAGCCCCAGCATTTT. This gives the protein CASSQDRGQPQHF. V usage is TRBV4-3 and J usage is TRBJ1-5; D gene ambiguous. This CDR3 contains 13 residues. Trimming pared 0 bases from V and 7 bases from J, leaving 7 bases between. Germline V gene data show CDR1 as LGHNA and CDR2 as YSLEER.

This clone has just one count. In DNA, the CDR3 is TGTGCCAGCAGCCCTCTAGCGGGGGTTTACAATGAGCAGTTCTTC. Amino acids: CASSPLAGVYNEQFF. The chain has TRBV7-6 and TRBJ2-1, with 10 bases fitting TRBD2. Trimming took 5 bases from V and 4 from J; bases not matched to a gene: 5. Germline V lookup: CDR1 SGHVS, CDR2 FNYEAQ. The CDR3 spans 15 residues.

This chain connects TRBV5-5 to TRBJ2-2; D ambiguous. Germline assignment: CDR1 SGHKS and CDR2 YYEKEE (reference sequence). The V gene lost 2 bases and the J gene lost 2 bases, with 7 bases spanning the gap. This CDR3 contains 14 residues. The CDR3 nucleotides read TGTGCCAGCAGCTTCAGACATAACACCGGGGAGCTGTTTTTT. Its protein is CASSFRHNTGELFF.

This chain connects TRBV19 to TRBJ2-1; 8 bases are a match to TRBD2. The CDR3 contains 14 residues. J was trimmed by 5 bases and V by 3 bases; bases with no gene match: 3. The germline V gene encodes CDR1 LNHDA and CDR2 SQIVND (reference sequence). CDR3 DNA: TGTGCCAGTAGTATGGAGCGGGGGCACAATGAGCAGTTCTTC. Its translation is CASSMERGHNEQFF.

Within the sample, this clone is medium-sized. The V and J genes are TRBV29-1 and TRBJ1-2; D gene ambiguous. Trimming removed 4 bases from V and 7 bases from J, with 4 bases in between. The CDR3 has 9 amino acids. Per the germline V gene, CDR1 is SQVTM and CDR2 is ANQGSEA. CDR3 loop: CSVGGGYTF. CDR3 nucleotides: TGCAGCGTTGGGGGTGGCTACACCTTC.

This clone was detected only a few times. CDR3 DNA: TGTGCCAGCAGTTTCGGGAGGAACTATGGCTACACCTTC. Translation gives CASSFGRNYGYTF. The chain links TRBV28 to TRBJ1-2; D remains unclear. Germline V lookup: CDR1 MDHEN, CDR2 SYDVKM. The CDR3 contains 13 residues. V dropped 3 bases and J dropped 2 bases, with 7 bases sitting between them.

This chain joins TRBV28 and TRBJ2-5; possibly TRBD2 for D (6 bases). The CDR3 extends over 16 amino acids. In germline, CDR1 is MDHEN, CDR2 SYDVKM. The V gene lost 6 bases and the J gene lost 5 bases, with 22 bases spanning the gap. The CDR3 here is CASSSPGTPYAETQYF. In nucleotides, the CDR3 is TGTGCCAGCAGCTCACCAGGGACTCCTTACGCGGAGACCCAGTACTTC.